Below are 32 T cell receptor beta chains sequenced from a single sample in a study of T cell repertoires in cytomegalovirus infection. TCRdb fed the reads into MiXCR, producing one record per CDR3 protein. Of more than 55,000 distinct CDR3 sequences listed, roughly 22% are singletons. The antigens these receptors bind are not known. Here the sequenced sample was CD8+ T cells from cultured PBMCs, taken from culture after CMV antigen stimulation. The receptors derive from a human donor in good health (CMV status not recorded). Some clones in this sample may be carry-over from other donors' samples.

This clonotype was counted a few times. The rearrangement links TRBV4-3 to TRBJ1-4; D is perhaps TRBD1 (6 bases). The CDR3 loop spans 16 amino acids. The V end lost 0 bases, the J end lost 6 bases, and 14 bases lay between the germline ends. In germline, CDR1 is LGHNA, CDR2 YSLEER. The CDR3 loop is CASSQDLGGSYEKLFF. Written as DNA, the CDR3 is TGCGCCAGCAGCCAAGATCTAGGGGGTAGTTATGAAAAACTGTTTTTT.

This clonotype was detected only a few times. The chain joins TRBV9 to TRBJ1-6; no clear D gene. Trimming removed 0 bases from V and 8 bases from J, with 6 bases in between. The CDR3 has 13 amino acids. Germline V gene lookup returns CDR1 SGDLS and CDR2 YYNGEE. The CDR3 DNA is TGTGCCAGCAGCGTAGGTGGGGATTCACCCCTCCACTTT. Translated: CASSVGGDSPLHF.

This clonotype was counted ten times or more. The rearrangement links TRBV7-9 to TRBJ2-1, with 10 bases identical to TRBD1. This CDR3 comprises 13 residues. V shed 7 bases and J 7 bases; nucleotides not matched to a gene: 4. Germline-derived CDR1 and CDR2 are SEHNR and FQNEAQ (reference sequence). CDR3 DNA sequence: TGTGCCAGCACCTGGGACAGGGGTAATGAGCAGTTCTTC. It specifies CASTWDRGNEQFF.

The chain uses TRBV7-8 and TRBJ2-1; D is perhaps TRBD2 (7 bases). Germline V gives CDR1 SGHVS, CDR2 FQNEAQ. V was trimmed by 2 bases and J by 10 bases, leaving 15 bases between them. The CDR3 has 14 residues. CDR3 region: CASSLREGGDEQFF. In nucleotides, the CDR3 is TGTGCCAGCAGCTTAAGGGAGGGGGGCGACGAGCAGTTCTTC.

Only a few counts were recorded for this clonotype. The chain's CDR3 is CASSPGAPRGAYNEQFF. CDR3 nucleotides: TGTGCCAGCAGTCCCGGTGCCCCTCGGGGGGCCTACAATGAGCAGTTCTTC. This sequence joins TRBV27 and TRBJ2-1, with TRBD2 matching over 7 bases. This CDR3 spans 17 amino acids. The V segment lost 5 bases and the J segment 2 bases; nucleotides outside the gene matches: 12. Germline V gene sequence: CDR1 MNHEY, CDR2 SMNVEV (reference sequence).

This clonotype was recorded only once. The chain uses TRBV7-6 and TRBJ2-1; D might be TRBD2 (5 bases). Trimming cost V 5 bases and J 10 bases, with 15 bases left between them. CDR3 length equals 13 residues. CDR1 is SGHVS and CDR2 is FNYEAQ in the germline V gene. CDR3 DNA: TGTGCCAGCAGCCCCTCTAGCCATCGAGAGCAGTTCTTC. Translated, it gives CASSPSSHREQFF.

The genes are TRBV6-1 and TRBJ1-5; tentative D call: TRBD1 (6 bases). Trimming removed 6 bases from V and 7 bases from J, with 16 bases in between. This CDR3 spans 14 amino acids. Germline CDR1 is MNHNS and CDR2 is SASEGT. CDR3 coding DNA: TGTGCCAGCAGACACACAGGGTTGGAGCAGCCCCAGCATTTT. Protein sequence: CASRHTGLEQPQHF.

The chain carries TRBV7-2 and TRBJ1-5; possible D gene TRBD1, 6 bases. The V gene's germline CDR1 is SGHTA and CDR2 FQGNSA. The CDR3 is 16 amino acids. The V and J ends lost 1 base and 6 bases respectively, with 16 bases between them. CDR3 nucleotide sequence: TGTGCCAGCAGCTTAGAGGGATCAGGGGCGGGTCAGCCCCAGCATTTT. Its protein product is CASSLEGSGAGQPQHF.

The chain joins TRBV27 to TRBJ2-7; 8 nucleotides agree with TRBD1. Germline lookup yields CDR1 MNHEY and CDR2 SMNVEV (reference sequence). The V gene end was trimmed by 7 bases and the J gene end by 3 bases; junction bases not matched to a gene: 5. The CDR3 is made up of 13 amino acids. CDR3 sequence reads: CASMYRGDYEQYF. In nucleotides, the CDR3 is TGTGCCAGCATGTACAGGGGGGACTACGAGCAGTACTTC.

The V call is TRBV20-1, the J call TRBJ1-4; D not certain. Germline assignment: CDR1 DFQATT and CDR2 SNEGSKA (reference sequence). CDR3 length equals 14 residues. Trimming took 2 bases from V and 12 from J, leaving 19 bases between them. In DNA form, the CDR3 reads TGCAGTGCTAGAAAAGCCTACGGAGGTGTCGAACTGTTTTTT. This sequence encodes CSARKAYGGVELFF.

This chain uses TRBV25-1 with TRBJ1-6; no firm D call. V lost 6 bases, J lost 0 bases, and 15 bases lay in between. Germline lookup yields CDR1 MGHDK and CDR2 SYGVNS. The CDR3 loop spans 17 amino acids. This CDR3 reads CASRPPGASSYNSPLHF. In nucleotides, the CDR3 is TGTGCCAGCAGACCTCCGGGCGCGAGCTCCTATAATTCACCCCTCCACTTT.

The rearrangement joins TRBV7-8 to TRBJ1-1, with D unclear. Germline CDR1 reads SGHVS; CDR2 reads FQNEAQ. The V gene lost 1 base and the J gene lost 1 base, with 7 bases spanning the gap. This CDR3 comprises 14 residues. The chain's CDR3 is CASSLEAANTEAFF. The DNA of the CDR3 is TGTGCCAGCAGCTTAGAGGCAGCGAACACTGAAGCTTTCTTT.

This clonotype was observed a few times. The V gene is TRBV7-8, the J gene TRBJ2-1; TRBD2 is a possible D gene (6 bases). Trimming removed 5 bases from V and 12 bases from J, with 14 bases in between. Germline V gene sequence: CDR1 SGHVS, CDR2 FQNEAQ. The CDR3 extends over 12 amino acids. The CDR3 loop reads CASSPRRDGQFF. The CDR3, as DNA: TGTGCCAGCAGCCCAAGGAGGGACGGGCAGTTCTTC.

This clonotype was detected a few times. The CDR3 spells CASSPEVFSGNTIYF. CDR3 in DNA: TGTGCCAGCAGCCCAGAGGTCTTTTCGGGAAACACCATATATTTT. The V call is TRBV7-2, the J call TRBJ1-3; D remains ambiguous. The CDR3 length is 15 residues. Per the germline V gene, CDR1 is SGHTA and CDR2 is FQGNSA. V lost 5 bases and J 4 bases, leaving 15 bases between the germline ends.

This clonotype occurred a few times. The chain couples TRBV27 to TRBJ1-5; possibly TRBD1 for D (6 bases). There are 14 residues in the CDR3. V dropped 3 bases and J dropped 6 bases, with 12 bases sitting between them. The V gene's germline CDR1 is MNHEY and CDR2 SMNVEV (reference sequence). Here the CDR3 reads CASSFRGAAQPQHF. DNA of the CDR3: TGTGCCAGCAGTTTTCGGGGGGCCGCTCAGCCCCAGCATTTT.

The CDR3 here is CASSSMSASHKTQYF. The CDR3 nucleotides read TGTGCCAGCAGCTCTATGTCGGCCTCTCATAAGACCCAGTACTTC. The chain uses TRBV7-6 and TRBJ2-5; no firm D call. V lost 4 bases to trimming and J lost 6 bases, with 18 bases between them. Germline V gene sequence: CDR1 SGHVS, CDR2 FNYEAQ. The length of the CDR3 is 15 residues.

The V and J genes are TRBV4-1 and TRBJ2-5; maybe TRBD2 (8 bases). The CDR3 totals 15 residues. CDR1 is MGHRA, CDR2 YSYEKL, per germline. Trimming removed 6 bases at V and 0 bases at J, with 14 bases between. Here the CDR3 reads CASSSGGTDQETQYF. For the CDR3, the DNA is TGCGCCAGCAGTTCGGGAGGGACAGACCAAGAGACCCAGTACTTC.

The chain couples TRBV4-1 to TRBJ1-1; D might be TRBD1 (5 bases). Germline CDR1 MGHRA, CDR2 YSYEKL. V lost 4 bases and J lost 4, with 13 bases in between. CDR3 size: 14 residues. Here the CDR3 reads CASSPGERSTEAFF. The CDR3 region has the DNA TGCGCCAGCAGCCCGGGGGAAAGAAGCACTGAAGCTTTCTTT.

The V gene is TRBV6-5, the J gene TRBJ2-3, with D perhaps TRBD2 (6 bases). The CDR3 runs to 14 residues. The V and J ends lost 10 bases and 6 bases respectively, with 20 bases between them. Germline CDR1 MNHEY, CDR2 SVGAGI. The CDR3 region has the DNA TGTGCCACCCATACCCAACGGGGGTTTGATACGCAGTATTTT. It codes for CATHTQRGFDTQYF.

The rearrangement links TRBV7-8 to TRBJ2-1, with a possible D match to TRBD2 (7 bases). V lost 5 bases and J 8 bases, leaving 22 bases between the germline ends. The length of the CDR3 is 16 residues. The germline V gene encodes CDR1 SGHVS and CDR2 FQNEAQ. The CDR3 nucleotides are TGTGCCAGCAGCATGGCGGGGGCTCCTGGGGTCTATGAGCAGTTCTTC. Protein product: CASSMAGAPGVYEQFF.

This clonotype was seen a few times. The CDR3 DNA is TGTGCCAGCAGCTCAAAGGCATACCTCACTGAAGCTTTCTTT. It codes for CASSSKAYLTEAFF. The chain carries TRBV7-9 and TRBJ1-1; D is unclear. Germline values: CDR1 SEHNR, CDR2 FQNEAQ (reference sequence). V lost 4 bases to trimming and J lost 4 bases, with 13 bases between them. This CDR3 contains 14 residues.

This clonotype has a handful of counts. J is TRBJ1-4 and V is TRBV6-1, with D uncertain. Trimming removed 2 bases at V and 8 bases at J, with 12 bases between. This CDR3 region has 14 residues. CDR1 and CDR2 (germline): MNHNS, SASEGT. The CDR3 here is CASSEFRIREKLFF. Written as DNA, the CDR3 is TGTGCCAGCAGTGAATTCCGGATCCGAGAAAAACTGTTTTTT.

The rearrangement links TRBV7-2 to TRBJ2-3; tentative D call: TRBD2 (6 bases). CDR3 length equals 15 residues. The germline V and J ends were trimmed by 2 bases and 0 bases, with 9 bases remaining between them. Per germline, CDR1 SGHTA and CDR2 FQGNSA. This CDR3 reads CASSLRRESTDTQYF. CDR3 bases: TGTGCCAGCAGCTTAAGGCGGGAAAGCACAGATACGCAGTATTTT.

The V and J genes are TRBV11-2 and TRBJ2-7; D perhaps matches TRBD2 (6 bases). Trimming took off 4 bases at V and 6 bases at J, with 10 bases between the two ends. The CDR3 sequence is 12 residues long. Germline V gives CDR1 SGHAT, CDR2 FQNNGV. CDR3 sequence reads: CASSSRDSEQYF. The CDR3, as DNA: TGTGCCAGCAGCTCTCGGGACTCCGAGCAGTACTTC.

This clonotype was observed a few times. This chain connects TRBV7-8 to TRBJ1-6; D call uncertain. This CDR3 spans 13 amino acids. Germline values: CDR1 SGHVS, CDR2 FQNEAQ. The V and J ends lost 10 bases and 0 bases respectively, with 7 bases between them. In DNA form, the CDR3 reads TGTGCCACCGCGCTCTCCTATAATTCACCCCTCCACTTT. It is translated as CATALSYNSPLHF.

In its sample, this clonotype is medium-sized. This rearrangement joins TRBV7-9 to TRBJ1-1; D call uncertain. CDR3 length equals 14 residues. Germline V gene lookup returns CDR1 SEHNR and CDR2 FQNEAQ (reference sequence). Between the trimmed V and J ends, which lost 5 bases and 2 bases, there was a span of 12 bases. CDR3 nucleotide sequence: TGTGCCAGCAGCCCTCGGACGGAAAACACTGAAGCTTTCTTT. Amino acid sequence: CASSPRTENTEAFF.

The chain carries TRBV6-2 or TRBV6-3 and TRBJ2-2, with a tentative D call TRBD2 (5 bases). Deletions cut 2 bases from V and 5 bases from J, with 12 bases between. The CDR3 contains 15 residues. The germline gives CDR1 MNHEY, CDR2 SVGEGT. Here the CDR3 reads CASSYGGVVTGELFF. DNA of the CDR3: TGTGCCAGCAGTTACGGAGGAGTTGTTACCGGGGAGCTGTTTTTT.

This clonotype came up a few times. The rearrangement links TRBV7-8 to TRBJ2-7, with D perhaps matching TRBD2 (6 bases). Germline V gives CDR1 SGHVS, CDR2 FQNEAQ. Trimming removed 6 bases from V and 6 bases from J, with 12 bases in between. The CDR3 has 12 residues. The CDR3 bases are TGTGCCAGCAGTGAGGCGGGGACCGAGCAGTACTTC. Its translation: CASSEAGTEQYF.

This clonotype was counted only a few times. V usage is TRBV2 and J usage is TRBJ1-1; D call uncertain. Germline V gene data show CDR1 as SNHLY and CDR2 as FYNNEI. CDR3 length: 16 residues. V lost 6 bases and J 0 bases, leaving 17 bases between the germline ends. In nucleotides, the CDR3 is TGTGCCAGCAGATCTATTCCGGGGAAGATGAACACTGAAGCTTTCTTT. It yields the protein CASRSIPGKMNTEAFF.

This clonotype has more than one count but fewer than ten. This rearrangement joins TRBV6-2 or TRBV6-3 to TRBJ2-7, with a possible D match to TRBD2 (6 bases). Germline values: CDR1 MNHEY, CDR2 SVGEGT. This CDR3 has 11 residues. V lost 7 bases and J lost 4, with 8 bases in between. The DNA of the CDR3 is TGTGCCAGCATAGGAGGGTACGAGCAGTACTTC. This sequence encodes CASIGGYEQYF.

This chain links TRBV6-1 with TRBJ2-2; either TRBD1 or TRBD2 may supply D (6 bases each). V gave up 2 bases and J gave up 3 bases, with 13 bases separating them. Germline V gene lookup returns CDR1 MNHNS and CDR2 SASEGT. The CDR3 is made up of 16 amino acids. Written as DNA, the CDR3 is TGTGCCAGCAGTGAATTCATGGGGGGCGACACCGGGGAGCTGTTTTTT. Its translation: CASSEFMGGDTGELFF.

The chain uses TRBV4-2 and TRBJ1-2; 7 positions match TRBD1. Per the germline V gene, CDR1 is LGHNA and CDR2 is YNFKEQ. This CDR3 has 18 residues. Trimming took 2 bases from V and 3 from J; bases not matched to a gene: 15. CDR3 coding DNA: TGTGCCAGCAGCCAAACCGCCACCATGACAGGGCGGGACTATGGCTACACCTTC. It encodes CASSQTATMTGRDYGYTF.